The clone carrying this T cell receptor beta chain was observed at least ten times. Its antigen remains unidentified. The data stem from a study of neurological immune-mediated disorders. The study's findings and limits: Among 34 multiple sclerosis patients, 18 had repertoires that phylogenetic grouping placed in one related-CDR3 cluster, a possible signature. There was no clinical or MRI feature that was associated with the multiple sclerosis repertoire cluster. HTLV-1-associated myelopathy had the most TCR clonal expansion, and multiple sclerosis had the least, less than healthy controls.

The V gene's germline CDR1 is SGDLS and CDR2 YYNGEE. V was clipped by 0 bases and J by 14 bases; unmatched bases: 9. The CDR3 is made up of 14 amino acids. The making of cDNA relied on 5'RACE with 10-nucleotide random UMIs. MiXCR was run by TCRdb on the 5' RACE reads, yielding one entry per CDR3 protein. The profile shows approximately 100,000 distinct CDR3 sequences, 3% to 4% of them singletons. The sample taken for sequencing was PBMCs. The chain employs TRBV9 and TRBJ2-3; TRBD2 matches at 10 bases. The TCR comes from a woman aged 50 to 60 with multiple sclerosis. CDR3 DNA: TGTGCCAGCAGCGTAGGAGCGGGGGGGCCAAATCTGTATTTT. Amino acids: CASSVGAGGPNLYF.